A selection of T cell receptor beta chains follows, all from one sample in a study of Ad26.COV2.S vaccination and SARS-CoV-2 variants. Using immunoSEQ multiplex PCR, the repertoire was profiled, and TCRdb retains in-frame clones only, with some absent. Here the sample spans around 340,000 clones, approximately 86% being singletons. Here the sequenced sample was peripheral blood, taken in a trial of Ad26.COV2.S vaccine versus placebo. The origin of the receptors is a person between 18 and 65 years old who received the Ad26.COV2.S COVID-19 vaccine or a placebo. Both conserved end residues are part of each CDR3. The D gene is left open where the match is weak. The size field is filled for only some rows; it gives once, few, many or a size class.

v_gene: TRBV24-1; abundance: -; d_gene: -; j_gene: TRBJ1-2; CDR3aa: CATSDLPGGDGYTF; CDR3nt: TGTGCCACCAGTGATTTACCGGGAGGAGATGGCTACACCTTC
v_gene: TRBV11-2; abundance: -; d_gene: -; j_gene: TRBJ1-1; CDR3aa: CASSLAQNTEAFF; CDR3nt: TGTGCCAGCAGCTTAGCCCAGAACACTGAAGCTTTCTTT
v_gene: TRBV28; abundance: many; d_gene: TRBD1; j_gene: TRBJ2-1; CDR3aa: CAGNGQGSSYNEQFF; CDR3nt: TGTGCCGGAAATGGACAGGGGAGCTCCTACAATGAGCAGTTCTTC
v_gene: TRBV5-1; abundance: -; d_gene: TRBD1; j_gene: TRBJ2-7; CDR3aa: CASSLPGQGAREQYF; CDR3nt: TGCGCCAGCAGCTTGCCGGGACAGGGGGCAAGGGAGCAGTACTTC
v_gene: TRBV27; abundance: -; d_gene: -; j_gene: TRBJ2-3; CDR3aa: CASSLFGTDTQYF; CDR3nt: TGTGCCAGCAGTTTATTTGGCACAGATACGCAGTATTTT
v_gene: TRBV4-3; abundance: -; d_gene: -; j_gene: TRBJ1-2; CDR3aa: CASSQERGYRGYTF; CDR3nt: TGCGCCAGCAGCCAAGAGAGGGGGTATCGTGGCTACACCTTC
v_gene: TRBV11-2; abundance: -; d_gene: -; j_gene: TRBJ2-5; CDR3aa: CASSLDWWQQETQYF; CDR3nt: TGTGCCAGCAGCTTAGATTGGTGGCAGCAAGAGACCCAGTACTTC
v_gene: TRBV28; abundance: -; d_gene: TRBD1; j_gene: TRBJ2-7; CDR3aa: CASTFTLGQGGSYEQYF; CDR3nt: TGTGCCAGCACATTTACATTGGGACAGGGGGGCTCCTACGAGCAGTACTTC
v_gene: TRBV6-2/TRBV6-3; abundance: -; d_gene: -; j_gene: TRBJ2-5; CDR3aa: CASSSGALQETQYF; CDR3nt: TGTGCCAGCAGCTCGGGGGCCCTCCAAGAGACCCAGTACTTC
v_gene: TRBV28; abundance: -; d_gene: TRBD1; j_gene: TRBJ2-7; CDR3aa: CASSFPDRRSREQYF; CDR3nt: TGTGCCAGCAGTTTCCCGGACAGGCGGTCTCGCGAGCAGTACTTC
v_gene: TRBV28; abundance: -; d_gene: -; j_gene: TRBJ1-2; CDR3aa: CASSSRARLLYGYTF; CDR3nt: TGTGCCAGCAGTTCCAGAGCCCGCCTTCTTTATGGCTACACCTTC
v_gene: TRBV28; abundance: -; d_gene: -; j_gene: TRBJ2-1; CDR3aa: CASSLREQFF; CDR3nt: TGTGCCAGCAGTTTACGTGAGCAGTTCTTC
v_gene: TRBV13; abundance: -; d_gene: -; j_gene: TRBJ2-5; CDR3aa: CASSYPWWGQETQYF; CDR3nt: TGTGCCAGCAGCTATCCCTGGTGGGGTCAAGAGACCCAGTACTTC
v_gene: TRBV15; abundance: -; d_gene: -; j_gene: TRBJ1-6; CDR3aa: CATSRDRGLGSPLHF; CDR3nt: TGTGCCACCAGCAGAGATCGAGGGTTGGGTTCACCCCTCCACTTT
v_gene: TRBV6-1; abundance: -; d_gene: TRBD1; j_gene: TRBJ1-5; CDR3aa: CASSEATGGHQPQHF; CDR3nt: TGTGCCAGCAGTGAAGCGACAGGGGGCCATCAGCCCCAGCATTTT
v_gene: TRBV6-5; abundance: -; d_gene: -; j_gene: TRBJ1-1; CDR3aa: CASSYAGKNTEAFF; CDR3nt: TGTGCCAGCAGTTACGCGGGAAAGAACACTGAAGCTTTCTTT
v_gene: TRBV5-6; abundance: -; d_gene: TRBD1; j_gene: TRBJ1-1; CDR3aa: CASSSGQGRSTEAFF; CDR3nt: TGTGCCAGCAGCTCCGGACAGGGTCGAAGCACTGAAGCTTTCTTT
v_gene: TRBV19; abundance: few; d_gene: -; j_gene: TRBJ1-1; CDR3aa: CASTSRDTEAFF; CDR3nt: TGTGCCAGTACGAGTCGGGACACTGAAGCTTTCTTT
v_gene: TRBV27; abundance: -; d_gene: TRBD1; j_gene: TRBJ1-3; CDR3aa: CASRAGTGTGNTIYF; CDR3nt: TGTGCCAGCAGAGCCGGGACAGGGACTGGAAACACCATATATTTT
v_gene: TRBV9; abundance: few; d_gene: -; j_gene: TRBJ2-2; CDR3aa: CASSVSTAGTGELFF; CDR3nt: TGTGCCAGCAGCGTTTCGACAGCGGGCACCGGGGAGCTGTTTTTT
v_gene: TRBV7-2; abundance: -; d_gene: TRBD1; j_gene: TRBJ1-5; CDR3aa: CASSATGVQQPQHF; CDR3nt: TGTGCCAGCAGCGCAACAGGGGTTCAACAGCCCCAGCATTTT
v_gene: TRBV4-3; abundance: -; d_gene: -; j_gene: TRBJ1-6; CDR3aa: CASSQAGLGDSPLHF; CDR3nt: TGCGCCAGCAGCCAAGCGGGCCTTGGGGATTCACCCCTCCACTTT
v_gene: TRBV19; abundance: once; d_gene: -; j_gene: TRBJ2-5; CDR3aa: CASSRGTRGETQYF; CDR3nt: TGTGCCAGTAGTAGGGGCACCAGAGGAGAGACCCAGTACTTC
v_gene: TRBV2; abundance: -; d_gene: -; j_gene: TRBJ1-1; CDR3aa: CASSEPGSVHTEAFF; CDR3nt: TGTGCCAGCAGTGAACCGGGTAGTGTGCACACTGAAGCTTTCTTT
v_gene: TRBV5-4; abundance: -; d_gene: -; j_gene: TRBJ1-4; CDR3aa: CASSLAGQINEKLFF; CDR3nt: TGTGCCAGCAGCTTGGCCGGACAGATAAATGAAAAACTGTTTTTT
v_gene: TRBV7-2; abundance: -; d_gene: -; j_gene: TRBJ2-1; CDR3aa: CASSFSKAIRDTIYNEQFF; CDR3nt: TGTGCCAGCAGCTTTAGTAAAGCGATTAGAGACACAATCTACAATGAGCAGTTCTTC
v_gene: TRBV6-5; abundance: -; d_gene: TRBD1; j_gene: TRBJ1-6; CDR3aa: CASSPRQGGDMSLHF; CDR3nt: TGTGCCAGCAGTCCCCGACAGGGGGGGGATATGTCCCTCCACTTT
v_gene: TRBV7-2; abundance: -; d_gene: TRBD2; j_gene: TRBJ2-2; CDR3aa: CASSLRDYPTGELFF; CDR3nt: TGTGCCAGCAGCCTACGGGACTACCCCACCGGGGAGCTGTTTTTT
v_gene: TRBV28; abundance: -; d_gene: -; j_gene: TRBJ1-6; CDR3aa: CASSLHSPLHF; CDR3nt: TGTGCCAGCAGTTTACATTCACCCCTCCACTTT
v_gene: TRBV7-9; abundance: -; d_gene: -; j_gene: TRBJ2-7; CDR3aa: CASSSSQAFSSYEQYF; CDR3nt: TGTGCCAGCAGCTCCTCCCAGGCTTTCAGCTCCTACGAGCAGTACTTC
v_gene: TRBV11-2; abundance: -; d_gene: TRBD1; j_gene: TRBJ1-5; CDR3aa: CASSAIQGPYSNQPQHF; CDR3nt: TGTGCCAGCAGCGCAATACAGGGGCCCTATAGCAATCAGCCCCAGCATTTT
v_gene: TRBV4-2; abundance: -; d_gene: -; j_gene: TRBJ2-3; CDR3aa: CASSQVAAARSTDTQYF; CDR3nt: TGTGCCAGCAGCCAGGTAGCAGCGGCAAGAAGCACAGATACGCAGTATTTT
v_gene: TRBV9; abundance: -; d_gene: -; j_gene: TRBJ2-3; CDR3aa: CASSGVLGEYF; CDR3nt: TGTGCCAGCAGCGGGGTCCTTGGGGAGTATTTT
v_gene: TRBV30; abundance: -; d_gene: -; j_gene: TRBJ2-3; CDR3aa: CAWSLGGSDTQYF; CDR3nt: TGTGCCTGGAGTTTGGGGGGTTCAGATACGCAGTATTTT
v_gene: TRBV7-3; abundance: -; d_gene: TRBD1; j_gene: TRBJ2-1; CDR3aa: CASSVGQGKAEQFF; CDR3nt: TGTGCCAGCAGCGTGGGACAGGGGAAGGCTGAGCAGTTCTTC
v_gene: TRBV7-9; abundance: -; d_gene: TRBD2; j_gene: TRBJ2-3; CDR3aa: CASSPKRGADTQYF; CDR3nt: TGTGCCAGCAGTCCTAAGCGGGGTGCAGATACGCAGTATTTT
v_gene: TRBV29-1; abundance: -; d_gene: -; j_gene: TRBJ2-1; CDR3aa: CSVDGWTARDEQFF; CDR3nt: TGCAGCGTTGACGGGTGGACGGCGCGCGATGAGCAGTTCTTC
v_gene: TRBV2; abundance: -; d_gene: -; j_gene: TRBJ2-3; CDR3aa: CASSERVDTQYF; CDR3nt: TGTGCCAGCAGTGAGAGAGTGGATACGCAGTATTTT
v_gene: TRBV28; abundance: -; d_gene: -; j_gene: TRBJ2-7; CDR3aa: CASSLEVAYEQYF; CDR3nt: TGTGCCAGCAGTTTGGAAGTGGCCTACGAGCAGTACTTC
v_gene: TRBV24-1; abundance: -; d_gene: -; j_gene: TRBJ1-2; CDR3aa: CATSGGPGYGYTF; CDR3nt: TGTGCCACCAGTGGGGGGCCTGGCTATGGCTACACCTTC
v_gene: TRBV4-1; abundance: -; d_gene: -; j_gene: TRBJ2-3; CDR3aa: CASSQASGGRRSTDTQYF; CDR3nt: TGCGCCAGCAGCCAGGCCTCTGGGGGGCGGAGGAGCACAGATACGCAGTATTTT
v_gene: TRBV7-7; abundance: few; d_gene: TRBD1; j_gene: TRBJ2-7; CDR3aa: CASSSRTGSAYEQYF; CDR3nt: TGTGCTAGCAGCTCCCGGACAGGGTCAGCCTACGAGCAGTACTTC
v_gene: TRBV7-2; abundance: -; d_gene: TRBD2; j_gene: TRBJ2-5; CDR3aa: CASSSSGGETQYF; CDR3nt: TGTGCCAGCAGCTCGTCGGGAGGGGAGACCCAGTACTTC
v_gene: TRBV5-5; abundance: -; d_gene: -; j_gene: TRBJ2-5; CDR3aa: CASSLAPGVEETQYF; CDR3nt: TGTGCCAGCAGCTTGGCTCCAGGGGTGGAAGAGACCCAGTACTTC
v_gene: TRBV24-1; abundance: many; d_gene: -; j_gene: TRBJ2-3; CDR3aa: CATSSAVGVLADTQYF; CDR3nt: TGTGCCACCAGCAGTGCTGTGGGGGTTTTGGCAGATACGCAGTATTTT
v_gene: TRBV18; abundance: -; d_gene: TRBD1; j_gene: TRBJ1-1; CDR3aa: CASSPRDRGSLNTEAFF; CDR3nt: TGTGCCAGCTCACCCCGGGACAGGGGATCGTTGAACACTGAAGCTTTCTTT